This TCR beta chain came from a study of T cell responses to AZD1222 COVID-19 vaccine. CDR1 is KGHDR and CDR2 is SFDVKD in the germline V gene. The V gene end was trimmed by 2 bases and the J gene end by 4 bases; junction bases not matched to a gene: 6. This CDR3 has 16 residues. Points from the study as a whole: Only five to seven AZD1222 recipients tested seropositive at baseline.

About this clone itself: Its antigen is unidentified.

Method: immunoSEQ multiplex PCR; TCRdb's copy keeps in-frame clones and lacks some. This table has about 130,000 clones, 89% appearing once. J is TRBJ2-7 and V is TRBV24-1, with 11 nucleotides matching TRBD1. The clonotype comes from an adult in good health. The input for sequencing was peripheral blood, taken on day 0 of AZD1222 vaccination. Written as DNA, the CDR3 is TGTGCCACCAGTGATTCTCGGACAGGGGGCATGTACGAGCAGTACTTC. It codes for CATSDSRTGGMYEQYF.